This T cell receptor beta chain was observed in a study of blood T cell repertoires in COVID-19. Study-level information: Spain, Italy and the United States supplied samples that represented acute and convalescent COVID-19. PBMCs, B-cell-depleted T cells, or T cells provided the cDNA or gDNA that made up the material.

The V end was cut by 3 bases, the J end by 6 bases, with 14 bases between. Per germline, CDR1 SNHLY and CDR2 FYNNEI. There are 14 residues in the CDR3. Sequencing was performed with immunoSEQ multiplex PCR; in TCRdb, only in-frame clones are kept and a portion is missing. The repertoire consists of around 260,000 clones, with 80% to 90% occurring once and the leading ten covering approximately 2.2%. The receptor's source is a woman aged 45-65 years with acute or convalescent COVID-19. The source material was peripheral blood. The chain joins TRBV2 to TRBJ1-1, with D possibly matching TRBD1 (6 bases). Here the CDR3 reads CASSEGAAGAEAFF. CDR3 coding DNA: TGTGCCAGCAGTGAGGGGGCTGCCGGCGCTGAAGCTTTCTTT. The full variable domain, completed using reference TRBV2 and TRBJ1-1, is EPEVTQTPSHQVTQMGQEVILRCVPISNHLYFYWYRQILGQKVEFLVSFYNNEISEKSEIFDDQFSVERPDGSNFTLKIRSTKLEDSAMYFCASSEGAAGAEAFFGQGTRLTVV.